Following are 22 T cell receptor beta chains from one sample sequenced in a study of CD8 T cells in ankylosing spondylitis. TCRdb re-analysed the 5' RACE reads in MiXCR, keeping a single row per CDR3 protein. Found here are around 39,000 distinct CDR3 sequences, 10% to 15% of them singletons; the top ten hold about 30%. The specimen sequenced was synovial fluid, either unsorted or a sorted T cell fraction (not recorded which). Receptors were obtained from a male donor with ankylosing spondylitis.

This clonotype showed up many times. The J gene is TRBJ2-3, the V gene TRBV10-3; 7 bases are shared with TRBD1. CDR3 length equals 13 residues. Germline-derived CDR1 and CDR2 are ENHRY and SYGVKD. With V trimmed by 10 bases and J by 6 bases, 10 bases remained unmatched. DNA for the CDR3: TGTGCCACTGGGGACAGCCGGGTGGATACGCAGTATTTT. It is translated as CATGDSRVDTQYF.

This clonotype was counted at least ten times. The rearrangement links TRBV7-2 to TRBJ1-4, with D possibly TRBD1 on 5 matching bases. The V end was cut by 2 bases, the J end by 14 bases, with 18 bases between. The CDR3 is 14 amino acids. In germline, CDR1 is SGHTA, CDR2 FQGNSA. Here the CDR3 reads CASSLRQGYSLLFF. CDR3 DNA: TGTGCCAGCAGCTTACGGCAGGGATACTCTCTCCTGTTTTTT.

This clonotype has only a few counts. This chain joins TRBV18 and TRBJ2-1; D ambiguous. With 2 bases removed from V and 1 base from J, the gap between germline ends came to 12 bases. Germline loops: CDR1 KGHSH, CDR2 LQKENI. There are 16 residues in the CDR3. CDR3 bases: TGTGCCAGCTCACCAACACGTTTCGGTTCCTACAATGAGCAGTTCTTC. This encodes CASSPTRFGSYNEQFF.

This clonotype came up a few times. This chain links TRBV7-8 with TRBJ1-5; 8 nucleotides line up with TRBD1. CDR3 length: 14 residues. V gave up 5 bases and J gave up 8 bases; unmatched junction bases: 8. CDR1 is SGHVS, CDR2 FQNEAQ, per germline. The CDR3 nucleotides are TGTGCCAGCAGCCGACAGGGGTGGTTTGAGCCCCAGCATTTT. Translated, it gives CASSRQGWFEPQHF.

This clonotype was observed at least ten times. The chain couples TRBV5-1 to TRBJ1-1; the match to TRBD1 covers 8 bases. J gave up 1 base and V 2 bases, and 4 bases lay outside the gene matches. Germline assignment: CDR1 SGHRS and CDR2 YFSETQ. The CDR3 has 15 residues. Here the CDR3 reads CASSLPGQENTEAFF. The DNA for the CDR3 is TGCGCCAGCAGCTTACCGGGACAGGAGAACACTGAAGCTTTCTTT.

This clonotype was counted many times. The chain joins TRBV12-3 or TRBV12-4 to TRBJ2-1; 12 bases are a match to TRBD2. Germline trimming cut 6 bases from V and 9 bases from J; bases unmatched to any gene: 9. This CDR3 comprises 15 residues. This CDR3 is CASSPSSGGAPEQFF. CDR3 nucleotide sequence: TGTGCCAGCAGCCCCTCTAGCGGGGGGGCTCCTGAGCAGTTCTTC.

The table lists this clonotype with many counts. The chain recombines TRBV7-8 with TRBJ1-2; D call uncertain. Trimming removed 1 base from V and 7 bases from J, with 7 bases in between. Germline assignment: CDR1 SGHVS and CDR2 FQNEAQ. This CDR3 comprises 12 residues. This CDR3 reads CASSLGRGGYTF. The CDR3 bases are TGTGCCAGCAGCTTAGGACGGGGTGGCTACACCTTC.

This clonotype was recorded at least ten times. This chain uses TRBV12-5 with TRBJ1-1; no reliable D call. The germline V gene has CDR1 LGHNT and CDR2 FRNRAP. The V gene lost 3 bases and the J gene lost 10 bases, with 9 bases spanning the gap. This CDR3 region has 11 residues. This CDR3 is CASGLHGLAFF. CDR3 in DNA: TGTGCTAGTGGTTTACATGGGCTAGCTTTCTTT.

CDR3 protein: CASSFLGGQETQYF. Here the CDR3 DNA reads TGTGCCAGCAGCTTCCTTGGGGGCCAAGAGACCCAGTACTTC. V gene TRBV7-2 combines with J gene TRBJ2-5; D is perhaps TRBD1 or TRBD2 (5 bases each). The CDR3 runs to 14 residues. Germline values: CDR1 SGHTA, CDR2 FQGNSA. Trimming stripped 3 bases from V and 1 base from J, with 9 bases between.

This clonotype showed up many times. The chain uses TRBV18 and TRBJ2-1; 9 bases agree with TRBD2. This CDR3 is built from 17 residues. In germline, CDR1 is KGHSH, CDR2 LQKENI. V was pared by 3 bases and J by 0 bases, with 6 bases of the junction left unmatched. The CDR3 DNA sequence: TGTGCCAGCTCACCCTCATCAGCGGGGGGCTCCTACAATGAGCAGTTCTTC. It codes for CASSPSSAGGSYNEQFF.

The CDR3 region has the DNA TGTGCCAGCAGCTTGGTGTGGGGTAGGGGGTACACCGGGGAGCTGTTTTTT. Protein product: CASSLVWGRGYTGELFF. The rearrangement links TRBV5-5 to TRBJ2-2; D might be TRBD1 (6 bases). V was cut by 0 bases and J by 3 bases, with 15 bases left in between. CDR1 and CDR2 (germline): SGHKS, YYEKEE (reference sequence). The CDR3 sequence is 17 residues long.

The gene calls are TRBV4-2 and TRBJ2-6; 8 positions match TRBD1. V shed 2 bases and J 0 bases; nucleotides not matched to a gene: 0. Germline V gene data show CDR1 as LGHNA and CDR2 as YNFKEQ. CDR3 length: 16 residues. The CDR3 reads CASSQTGGSGANVLTF. CDR3 in DNA: TGTGCCAGCAGCCAAACAGGGGGCTCTGGGGCCAACGTCCTGACTTTC.

The table lists this clonotype with a few counts. CDR3: CASSLATGGGMQYF. Written as DNA, the CDR3 is TGTGCCAGCAGCTTAGCGACTGGGGGAGGTATGCAGTATTTT. The genes are TRBV7-8 and TRBJ2-3; D may be TRBD2 (6 bases). The CDR3 loop spans 14 amino acids. V shed 0 bases and J shed 11 bases, with 15 bases lying between them. CDR1 is SGHVS, CDR2 FQNEAQ, per germline.

The V gene is TRBV27, the J gene TRBJ2-1; perhaps TRBD2 as D (5 bases). The CDR3 is 15 residues long. Germline V CDR1 and CDR2: MNHEY, SMNVEV (reference sequence). The V gene lost 3 bases and the J gene lost 2 bases, with 11 bases spanning the gap. CDR3 in amino acids: CASSLSASPYNEQFF. In DNA, the CDR3 is TGTGCCAGCAGTTTGTCGGCTAGCCCCTACAATGAGCAGTTCTTC.

This clonotype appeared many times. The chain joins TRBV21-1 to TRBJ2-3. TRBV21-1 is an annotated pseudogene. The CDR3 contains 11 residues. The CDR3 protein is CASPMADTQYF. CDR3 nucleotide sequence: TGTGCCAGCCCTATGGCAGATACGCAGTATTTT.

The chain employs TRBV3-1 and TRBJ2-5, with D possibly TRBD2 on 6 matching bases. Trimming left V 1 base short and J 5 bases short, with 11 bases between. Germline V gene lookup returns CDR1 LGHDT and CDR2 YNNKEL (reference sequence). The CDR3 length is 14 residues. CDR3 sequence reads: CASSQGLEYETQYF. DNA of the CDR3: TGTGCCAGCAGCCAAGGACTAGAATATGAGACCCAGTACTTC.

This clonotype has more than one count but fewer than ten. V is TRBV7-9 and J is TRBJ2-7; TRBD1 might be the D (5 bases). Trimming removed 8 bases from V and 7 bases from J, with 24 bases in between. The CDR3 spans 15 residues. Germline V gene sequence: CDR1 SEHNR, CDR2 FQNEAQ (reference sequence). The CDR3 DNA sequence: TGTGCCAGCGGAAAACCCACCGGCAGGGATCTGGAGCAGTACTTC. Residues: CASGKPTGRDLEQYF. Using reference TRBV7-9 and TRBJ2-7 for the parts outside the CDR3, the full variable domain is DTGVSQNPRHKITKRGQNVTFRCDPISEHNRLYWYRQTLGQGPEFLTYFQNEAQLEKSRLLSDRFSAERPKGSFSTLEIQRTEQGDSAMYLCASGKPTGRDLEQYFGPGTRLTVT.

The chain employs TRBV6-1 and TRBJ2-2; 10 bases match TRBD1. The V gene's germline CDR1 is MNHNS and CDR2 SASEGT. The ends lost 5 bases at V and 7 bases at J; junction bases unmatched: 10. CDR3 size: 16 residues. The CDR3 protein is CASSTLGQGDVGELFF. The CDR3 region has the DNA TGTGCCAGCAGTACCCTAGGACAGGGGGACGTCGGGGAGCTGTTTTTT.

This clonotype was detected many times. This chain connects TRBV25-1 to TRBJ2-1; D uncertain. The CDR3 contains 14 residues. Deletions cut 0 bases from V and 7 bases from J, with 10 bases between. Germline V gives CDR1 MGHDK, CDR2 SYGVNS. The chain's CDR3 is CASSEYDGLNEQFF. DNA for the CDR3: TGTGCCAGCAGTGAATATGATGGCCTGAATGAGCAGTTCTTC.

This clonotype occurred a few times. The chain couples TRBV3-1 to TRBJ2-3; tentatively, D is TRBD2 (7 bases). This CDR3 region has 15 residues. Between the trimmed V and J ends, which lost 1 base and 4 bases, there was a span of 12 bases. Germline V gene data show CDR1 as LGHDT and CDR2 as YNNKEL (reference sequence). CDR3 sequence reads: CASSQVGGPADTQYF. The CDR3 DNA reads as TGTGCCAGCAGCCAAGTCGGGGGGCCAGCAGATACGCAGTATTTT.

This clonotype showed up many times. The chain combines TRBV9 with TRBJ2-4; no clear D. V shed 0 bases and J shed 0 bases, with 4 bases lying between them. CDR3 length equals 14 residues. Germline V gene lookup returns CDR1 SGDLS and CDR2 YYNGEE. The CDR3 coding sequence is TGTGCCAGCAGCGTAGAACTAGCCAAAAACATTCAGTACTTC. Its protein is CASSVELAKNIQYF.

This clonotype was found many times. V gene TRBV11-2 combines with J gene TRBJ1-2, with 8 positions matching TRBD1. J lost 4 bases, V lost 4 bases, and 5 bases had no gene match. Germline CDR1 is SGHAT and CDR2 is FQNNGV. CDR3 length equals 14 residues. CDR3 amino acids: CASSSGQGLYGYTF. CDR3 sequence (DNA): TGTGCCAGCAGCTCAGGACAGGGCCTCTATGGCTACACCTTC. The complete variable domain, with remaining parts taken from reference TRBV11-2 and TRBJ1-2, reads EAGVAQSPRYKIIEKRQSVAFWCNPISGHATLYWYQQILGQGPKLLIQFQNNGVVDDSQLPKDRFSAERLKGVDSTLKIQPAKLEDSAVYLCASSSGQGLYGYTFGSGTRLTVV.